This TCR beta chain was recovered during a study of CXCR3-negative and CXCR3-positive naive CD8 T cells (dated by TCRdb to about 2019). Notes on the research overall: In total, 130 million to 150 million TRB reads were obtained, which works out to roughly 1.5 +/- 0.3 million reads per library. For the TRBV-TRBJ cluster analysis, the naive subsets came from about five donors, while the memory cells came from 3 donors. Data from under 12 donors, pooled across two independent experiments, went into the diversity and physicochemical repertoire analyses.

Per the germline V gene, SQVTM is the CDR1 and ANQGSEA is the CDR2. The CDR3 contains 13 residues, cysteine and phenylalanine counted. Only the protein is on record. General study outcomes and caveats: Freshly isolated PBMCs were used for most assays because CXCR3 expression partially decreased after cryopreservation. Comparably high repertoire diversity was found in both naive subsets, whereas much lower repertoire diversity was found in memory CD8+ T cells. Because surface CD5, which is linked to self-reactivity in mice, was comparable between the naive subsets, TCR interaction strength was also inferred from TRB CDR3 physicochemical properties. TRB CDR3s from CXCR3-positive naive cells showed higher hydrophobicity (lower Kidera factor 4), lower energy, and higher strength and volume indices than CXCR3-negative naive cells. Within the same donor, TRBV-TRBJ usage looked similar between naive CXCR3-negative and CXCR3-positive cells, but memory cells had distinct patterns.

A note on this clonotype: This clone's antigen is unknown.

The run used a NextSeq 550. The Human TCR Profiling Kit (MiLaboratory) was used to make UMI-labeled 5' RACE TRB cDNA libraries. cDNA synthesis used the entire amount of extracted RNA, and PCR amplification then used the entire amount of cDNA produced. Libraries were prepared in parallel with an identical number of PCR cycles. The source study handled its data this way. About 54,000 +/- 9,700 unique UMI-labeled TRB cDNA molecules per library were extracted with MIGEC and MiXCR, with at least two reads per UMI required. An average of approximately 40,000 +/- 10,000 functional in-frame TRB CDR3 nucleotide clonotypes without stop codons was found per library. After each sample was downsampled to 5000 UMI-labeled TRB molecules, VDJtools was used to calculate diversity metrics such as normalized Shannon-Wiener and Chao1. VDJtools was used to calculate clonotype-size-weighted physicochemical properties of the central five CDR3 residues, namely interaction energy, strength, volume and Kidera factor 4. TCRdb reprocessed the sequencing reads and holds a single record per CDR3 protein sequence, with no DNA. The V and J calls and clone size come from TCRdb's table, not from the authors' own analysis. This sample's records show 150,000 to 160,000 distinct CDR3 sequences. Approximately 0.5% of the sample rests with the top ten.

Each CD8+ T cell subset was flow-sorted in triplicate, with 300,000 or so cells per subset placed directly into RLT lysis buffer. To exclude memory contaminants, naive CD8+ T cells were stringently defined as CD45RO-CCR7+CD27+CD95-. Using standard density gradient centrifugation, peripheral blood mononuclear cells were isolated from buffy coats. Naive CXCR3-negative and CXCR3-positive CD8+ T cells were flow-sorted using a FACSAria III. Total RNA was extracted from sorted cells using an RNeasy Mini Kit. Specimen: naive CXCR3+ CD8+ T cells from blood. Explained via the paper, the cell subset or site label denotes: CD45RO-CCR7+CD27+CD95- naive CD8+ T cells expressing CXCR3 (TNR3+). The clonotype comes from a human donor in good health. Some clones in this sample may be carry-over from other donors' samples. This chain is built from TRBV29-1 and TRBJ2-3; TCRdb names TRBD1, which stays unverified in the absence of DNA. The CDR3 here reads CSAMTGSTDTQYF.